The 11 T cell receptor beta chains in this list originate from one sample, sequenced in a study of T cells in Graves' hyperthyroidism and ophthalmopathy (dated by TCRdb to 2018 to 2020). The library was generated by multiplex PCR. Instrument used: Illumina HiSeq 2000. The TCR beta CDR3 regions were amplified from RNA transcripts. A first-round RT-PCR of the TCR CDR3 used the HTBI primer set with the Qiagen OneStep RT-PCR kit. TCRdb reanalyzed the raw reads on its own, using fastp at Q25 for trimming and MiXCR for clone calling, and kept in-frame beta chains. Rows with a matching CDR3 protein are joined into one entry that keeps the most common DNA and genes. In this sample the table shows approximately 400,000 distinct CDR3 sequences, more than 20% of which occur a single time. Of the sample, 73% is held by the ten largest clones. Sequenced sample: blood. These receptors all come from a man between 50 and 59 years old with Graves' hyperthyroidism.

This clonotype was counted ten times or more. The J gene is TRBJ2-3, the V gene TRBV7-2; 10 bases line up with TRBD2. The CDR3 totals 15 residues. V dropped 1 base and J dropped 4; count of bases not matched to a gene: 2. Germline V CDR1 and CDR2: SGHTA, FQGNSA. The CDR3 loop is CASSLVAGGADTQYF. The CDR3 DNA follows: TGTGCCAGCAGCTTAGTAGCGGGAGGTGCAGATACGCAGTATTTT.

This chain links TRBV9 with TRBJ2-4; TRBD2 agrees at 7 bases. This CDR3 is built from 18 residues. Germline V lookup: CDR1 SGDLS, CDR2 YYNGEE. Germline trimming cut 3 bases from V and 0 bases from J; bases unmatched to any gene: 12. CDR3 in DNA: TGTGCCAGCAGCGCTGACCCCGGGGGGACCCTAGCCAAAAACATTCAGTACTTC. Translated: CASSADPGGTLAKNIQYF.

The CDR3 spells CASSQGSGVGHGYTF. In DNA form, the CDR3 reads TGTGCCAGCAGCCAAGGGTCGGGGGTAGGGCATGGCTACACCTTC. The chain recombines TRBV3-1 with TRBJ1-2; a possible D gene is TRBD1 (5 bases). The germline V and J ends were trimmed by 1 base and 6 bases, with 15 bases remaining between them. In germline, CDR1 is LGHDT, CDR2 YNNKEL (reference sequence). This CDR3 region has 15 residues.

This clonotype occurred a few times. This chain links TRBV15 with TRBJ2-6; 7 bases agree with TRBD1. CDR1 is LNHNV and CDR2 is YYDKDF in the germline V gene (reference sequence). There are 16 residues in the CDR3. The junction had 15 bases not matched to a gene; V was cut back by 3 bases and J by 13 bases. CDR3 coding DNA: TGTGCCACCAGCAGTGCGGACAGGCCCTACCGGGAAGTCCTGACTTTC. It yields the protein CATSSADRPYREVLTF.

This rearrangement joins TRBV7-3 to TRBJ2-7; 9 nucleotides align to TRBD2. CDR3 size: 15 residues. V gave up 2 bases and J gave up 3 bases; unmatched junction bases: 5. From germline, CDR1 is SGHTA and CDR2 FQGTGA. CDR3 loop: CASSLGTSFNYEQYF. In DNA form, the CDR3 reads TGTGCCAGCAGCTTAGGGACTAGCTTTAACTACGAGCAGTACTTC.

The chain combines TRBV29-1 with TRBJ2-3, with D perhaps matching TRBD1 (7 bases). The CDR3 length is 13 residues. Trimming cost V 6 bases and J 2 bases, with 12 bases left between them. CDR1 and CDR2 (germline): SQVTM, ANQGSEA. The DNA for the CDR3 is TGCAGCGTCGGGGGACAGTCCACAGATACGCAGTATTTT. It translates to CSVGGQSTDTQYF.

This clonotype has ten or more counts. The V gene is TRBV5-1, the J gene TRBJ2-1, with 8 bases lining up with TRBD2. The CDR3 has 15 amino acids. The germline V gene has CDR1 SGHRS and CDR2 YFSETQ. Trimming took 2 bases from V and 10 from J; bases not matched to a gene: 11. As DNA, the CDR3 is TGCGCCAGCAGCTTCACAAGCGGGGGAATGCTCGAGCAGTTCTTC. As protein: CASSFTSGGMLEQFF.

This clonotype was picked up a small number of times. The genes are TRBV11-3 and TRBJ2-1, with 12 nucleotides matching TRBD2. Germline trimming cut 5 bases from V and 6 bases from J; bases unmatched to any gene: 2. Germline CDR1 reads SGHNT; CDR2 reads YENEEA. The CDR3 covers 14 residues. The CDR3 nucleotides are TGTGCCAGCAGCCGACTAGCGGGAGCCAATGAGCAGTTCTTC. Protein: CASSRLAGANEQFF.

V is TRBV4-1 and J is TRBJ1-2; 9 nucleotides match TRBD1. V dropped 4 bases and J dropped 7; count of bases not matched to a gene: 7. Germline values: CDR1 MGHRA, CDR2 YSYEKL. The CDR3 loop spans 14 amino acids. The CDR3 DNA follows: TGCGCCAGCAGCCTTGTGACAGGGGGTTCTGGCTACACCTTC. Translated, it gives CASSLVTGGSGYTF.

V gene TRBV20-1 combines with J gene TRBJ2-7; 8 positions agree with TRBD2. V shed 6 bases, J shed 2 bases, and the junction held 6 bases outside the gene matches. CDR1 DFQATT and CDR2 SNEGSKA come from the germline V gene (reference sequence). This CDR3 has 13 amino acids. The CDR3 DNA sequence: TGCAGTGCCAGACTAGCGCCTACCTACGAGCAGTACTTC. It codes for CSARLAPTYEQYF.

This clonotype was seen a few times. The chain joins TRBV6-1 to TRBJ2-1, with D unclear. The germline gives CDR1 MNHNS, CDR2 SASEGT. The CDR3 is made up of 14 amino acids. V lost 1 base, J lost 7 bases, and 11 bases lay in between. The CDR3 region is CASSEGLLRNEQFF. CDR3 in DNA: TGTGCCAGCAGTGAAGGACTGTTGAGGAATGAGCAGTTCTTC.